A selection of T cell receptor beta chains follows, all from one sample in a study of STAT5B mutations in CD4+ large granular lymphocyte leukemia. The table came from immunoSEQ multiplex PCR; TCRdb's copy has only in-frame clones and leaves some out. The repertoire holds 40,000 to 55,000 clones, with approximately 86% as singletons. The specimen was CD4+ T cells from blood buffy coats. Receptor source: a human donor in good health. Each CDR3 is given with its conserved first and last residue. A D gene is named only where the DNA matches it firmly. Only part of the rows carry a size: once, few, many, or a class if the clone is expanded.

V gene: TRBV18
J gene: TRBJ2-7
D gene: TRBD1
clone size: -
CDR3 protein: CASSSDRGTSYEQYF
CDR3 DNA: TGTGCCAGCTCGTCAGACAGGGGCACTTCCTACGAGCAGTACTTC

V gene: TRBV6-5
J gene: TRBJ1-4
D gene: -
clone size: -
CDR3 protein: CASRDSGREKLFF
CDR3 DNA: TGTGCCAGCCGGGACTCCGGAAGAGAAAAACTGTTTTTT

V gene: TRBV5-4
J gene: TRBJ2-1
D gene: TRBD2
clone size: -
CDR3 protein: CASSHRLAGEGEQFF
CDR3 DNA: TGTGCCAGCAGCCACCGACTAGCGGGAGAGGGTGAGCAGTTCTTC

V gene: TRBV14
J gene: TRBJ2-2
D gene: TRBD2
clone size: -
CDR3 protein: CASSRRLAGAGGELFF
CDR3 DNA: TGTGCCAGCAGCCGAAGACTAGCGGGAGCGGGCGGGGAGCTGTTTTTT

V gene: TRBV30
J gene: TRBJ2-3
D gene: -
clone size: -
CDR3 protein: CAWSVSADTQYF
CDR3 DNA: TGTGCCTGGAGTGTAAGTGCAGATACGCAGTATTTT

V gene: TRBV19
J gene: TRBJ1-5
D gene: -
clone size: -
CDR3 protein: CASSINPMGNQPQHF
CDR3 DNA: TGTGCCAGTAGTATAAACCCCATGGGCAATCAGCCCCAGCATTTT

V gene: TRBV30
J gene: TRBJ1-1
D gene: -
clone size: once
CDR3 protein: CAWTGDVTNTEAFF
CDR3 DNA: TGTGCCTGGACCGGGGACGTGACGAACACTGAAGCTTTCTTT

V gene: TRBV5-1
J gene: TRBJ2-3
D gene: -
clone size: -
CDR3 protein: CASSLGGTQYF
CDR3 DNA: TGCGCCAGCAGCTTGGGGGGAACGCAGTATTTT

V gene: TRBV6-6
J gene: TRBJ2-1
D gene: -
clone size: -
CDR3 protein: CASEGGFGNNEQFF
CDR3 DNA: TGTGCCAGCGAGGGGGGGTTCGGCAACAATGAGCAGTTCTTC

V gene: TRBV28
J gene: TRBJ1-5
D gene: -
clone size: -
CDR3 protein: CASSERHQPQHF
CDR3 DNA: TGTGCCAGCAGCGAGAGACATCAGCCCCAGCATTTT

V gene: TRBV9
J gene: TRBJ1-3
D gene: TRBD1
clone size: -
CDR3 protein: CASSTKTGGAGGNTIYF
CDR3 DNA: TGTGCCAGCAGCACCAAGACAGGGGGCGCGGGTGGAAACACCATATATTTT

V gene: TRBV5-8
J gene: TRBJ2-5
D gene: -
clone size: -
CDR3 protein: CASSPGRRVYQETQYF
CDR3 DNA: TGTGCCAGCAGTCCTGGACGGCGAGTGTACCAAGAGACCCAGTACTTC

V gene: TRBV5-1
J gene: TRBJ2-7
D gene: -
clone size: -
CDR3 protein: CASSLLRGNDEQYF
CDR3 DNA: TGCGCCAGCAGCTTGTTGCGGGGAAACGACGAGCAGTACTTC

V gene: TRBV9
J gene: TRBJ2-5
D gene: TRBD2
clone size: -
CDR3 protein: CASSPGTSPETQYF
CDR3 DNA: TGTGCCAGCAGCCCCGGGACTAGCCCGGAGACCCAGTACTTC

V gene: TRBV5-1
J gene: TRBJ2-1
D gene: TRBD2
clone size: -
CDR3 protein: CASKPGLVVDEQFF
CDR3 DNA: TGCGCCAGCAAACCGGGACTAGTCGTTGATGAGCAGTTCTTC

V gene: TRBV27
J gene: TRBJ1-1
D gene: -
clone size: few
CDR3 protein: CASSGGRTLNTEAFF
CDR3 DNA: TGTGCCAGCAGTGGGGGGAGAACTTTGAACACTGAAGCTTTCTTT

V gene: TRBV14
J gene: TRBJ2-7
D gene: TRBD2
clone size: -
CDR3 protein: CASSQEVSSGRHEQYF
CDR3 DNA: TGTGCCAGCAGCCAAGAAGTTTCTAGCGGGAGGCACGAGCAGTACTTC

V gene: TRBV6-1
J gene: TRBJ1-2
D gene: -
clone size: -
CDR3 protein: CASSESGYGYTF
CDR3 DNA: TGTGCCAGCAGTGAATCGGGTTATGGCTACACCTTC

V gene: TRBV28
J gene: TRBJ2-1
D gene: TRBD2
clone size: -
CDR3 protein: CASTPTSGTYNEQFF
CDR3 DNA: TGTGCCAGCACCCCGACTAGCGGGACCTACAATGAGCAGTTCTTC

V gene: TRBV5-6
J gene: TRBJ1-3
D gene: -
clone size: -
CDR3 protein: CASSLRDIGSGNTIYF
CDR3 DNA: TGTGCCAGCAGCTTGAGGGACATAGGCTCTGGAAACACCATATATTTT

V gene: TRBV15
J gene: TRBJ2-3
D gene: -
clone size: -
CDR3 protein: CATSRVGGASTDTQYF
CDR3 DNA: TGTGCCACCAGCAGAGTTGGCGGTGCTAGCACAGATACGCAGTATTTT

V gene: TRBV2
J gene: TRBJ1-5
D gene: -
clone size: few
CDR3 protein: CASSEQTGLSNQPQHF
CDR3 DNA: TGTGCCAGCAGTGAACAAACAGGGCTTAGCAATCAGCCCCAGCATTTT

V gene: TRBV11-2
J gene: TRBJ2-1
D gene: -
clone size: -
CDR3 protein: CASSLALYNEQFF
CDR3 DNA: TGTGCCAGCAGCTTAGCTCTTTACAATGAGCAGTTCTTC

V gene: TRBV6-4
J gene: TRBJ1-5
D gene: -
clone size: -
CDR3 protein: CASSKARRGRSQPQHF
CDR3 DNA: TGTGCCAGCAGTAAGGCTCGACGAGGGAGGAGTCAGCCCCAGCATTTT

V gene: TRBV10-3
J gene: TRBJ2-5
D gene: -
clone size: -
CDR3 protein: CAISGTGVGETQYF
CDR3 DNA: TGTGCCATCAGTGGAACGGGAGTGGGAGAGACCCAGTACTTC

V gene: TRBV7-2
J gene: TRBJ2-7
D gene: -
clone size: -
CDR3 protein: CASSLAPPYEQYF
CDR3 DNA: TGTGCCAGCAGCTTAGCGCCCCCGTACGAGCAGTACTTC

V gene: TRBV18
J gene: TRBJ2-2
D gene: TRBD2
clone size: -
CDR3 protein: CASSSGLTTNTGELFF
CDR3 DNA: TGTGCCAGCTCGTCGGGACTAACGACGAACACCGGGGAGCTGTTTTTT

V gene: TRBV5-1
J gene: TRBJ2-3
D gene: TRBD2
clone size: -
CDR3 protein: CASSPLGSGSSDTQYF
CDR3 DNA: TGCGCCAGCAGCCCGTTGGGTAGCGGGAGTTCAGATACGCAGTATTTT

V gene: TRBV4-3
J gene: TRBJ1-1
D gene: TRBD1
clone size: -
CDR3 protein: CASSRETGTGPDFF
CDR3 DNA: TGCGCCAGCAGCCGAGAAACAGGGACAGGGCCGGATTTCTTT

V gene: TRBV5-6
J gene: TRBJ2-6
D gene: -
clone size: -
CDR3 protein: CASRGYSGANVLTF
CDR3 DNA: TGTGCCAGCAGGGGATACTCAGGGGCCAACGTCCTGACTTTC

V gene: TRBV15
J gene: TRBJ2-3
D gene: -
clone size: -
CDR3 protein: CATRGFNGGRTDTQYF
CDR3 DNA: TGTGCCACCAGGGGCTTTAATGGGGGGCGCACAGATACGCAGTATTTT

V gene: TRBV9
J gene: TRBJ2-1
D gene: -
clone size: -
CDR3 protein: CASSVGPSPYNEQFF
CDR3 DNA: TGTGCCAGCAGCGTAGGTCCTAGCCCCTACAATGAGCAGTTCTTC

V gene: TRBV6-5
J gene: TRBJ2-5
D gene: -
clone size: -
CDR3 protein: CASRSRGYGEQYF
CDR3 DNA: TGTGCCAGCAGGAGCAGGGGTTATGGGGAGCAGTACTTC

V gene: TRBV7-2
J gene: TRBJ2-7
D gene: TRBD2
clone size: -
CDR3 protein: CASSVGRLAAKGEQYF
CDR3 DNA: TGTGCCAGCAGCGTCGGGAGACTAGCGGCGAAGGGCGAGCAGTACTTC

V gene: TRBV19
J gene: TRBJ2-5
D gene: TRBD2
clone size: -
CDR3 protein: CASRESSGRGETQYF
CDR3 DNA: TGTGCCAGTAGGGAGTCTAGCGGGAGGGGAGAGACCCAGTACTTC

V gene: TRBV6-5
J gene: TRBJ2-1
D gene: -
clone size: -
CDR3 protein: CASSYSHLKGPEQFF
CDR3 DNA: TGTGCCAGCAGTTACTCGCACCTAAAAGGGCCTGAGCAGTTCTTC

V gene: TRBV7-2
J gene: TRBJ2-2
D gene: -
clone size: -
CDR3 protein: CASSLEYARRELFF
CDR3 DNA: TGTGCCAGCAGCTTAGAATATGCTCGACGGGAGCTGTTTTTT

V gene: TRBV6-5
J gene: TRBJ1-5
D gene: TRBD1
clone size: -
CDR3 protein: CASSLTGLNQPQHF
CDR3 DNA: TGTGCCAGCAGTTTGACAGGGCTCAATCAGCCCCAGCATTTT

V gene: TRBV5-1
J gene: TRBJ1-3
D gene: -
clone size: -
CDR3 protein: CASSFDRGASGNTIYF
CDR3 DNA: TGCGCCAGCAGCTTTGACCGGGGCGCCTCTGGAAACACCATATATTTT

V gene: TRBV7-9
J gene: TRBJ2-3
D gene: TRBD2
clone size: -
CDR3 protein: CASSSPRASGRPTDTQYF
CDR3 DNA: TGTGCCAGCAGCTCCCCACGGGCTAGCGGGAGGCCCACAGATACGCAGTATTTT

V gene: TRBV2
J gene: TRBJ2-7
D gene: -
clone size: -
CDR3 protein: CASSYRESSYEQYF
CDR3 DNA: TGTGCCAGCAGTTACAGGGAGAGCTCCTACGAGCAGTACTTC

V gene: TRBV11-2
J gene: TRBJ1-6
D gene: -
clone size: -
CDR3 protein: CASSLGTSINSPLHF
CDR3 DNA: TGTGCCAGCAGCTTAGGGACATCGATTAATTCACCCCTCCACTTT

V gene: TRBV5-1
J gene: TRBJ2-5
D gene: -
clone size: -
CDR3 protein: CASSKSAKETQYF
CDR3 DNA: TGCGCCAGCAGTAAAAGCGCGAAAGAGACCCAGTACTTC

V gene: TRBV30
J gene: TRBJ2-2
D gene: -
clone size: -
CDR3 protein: CAWSRQHTGELFF
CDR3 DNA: TGTGCCTGGAGCCGACAGCACACCGGGGAGCTGTTTTTT

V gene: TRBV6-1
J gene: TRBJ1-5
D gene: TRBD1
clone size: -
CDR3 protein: CASSEAGQGFQPQHF
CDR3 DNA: TGTGCCAGCAGTGAAGCGGGACAGGGTTTTCAGCCCCAGCATTTT

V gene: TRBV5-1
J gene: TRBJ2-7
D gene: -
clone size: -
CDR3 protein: CASHRGSGMVDEQYF
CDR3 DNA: TGCGCCAGCCACAGGGGGAGCGGGATGGTGGACGAGCAGTACTTC

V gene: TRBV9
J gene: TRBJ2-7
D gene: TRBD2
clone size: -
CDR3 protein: CASSANLAGGYEQYF
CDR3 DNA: TGTGCCAGCAGCGCAAACCTAGCGGGAGGCTACGAGCAGTACTTC

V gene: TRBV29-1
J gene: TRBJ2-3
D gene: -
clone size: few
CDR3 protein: CSAPFGSADTQYF
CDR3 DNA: TGCAGCGCCCCGTTCGGGAGCGCAGATACGCAGTATTTT

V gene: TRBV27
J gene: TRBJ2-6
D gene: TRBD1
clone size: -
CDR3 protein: CASSSQDRAPGANVLTF
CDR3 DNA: TGTGCCAGCAGTTCCCAGGACAGGGCCCCTGGGGCCAACGTCCTGACTTTC

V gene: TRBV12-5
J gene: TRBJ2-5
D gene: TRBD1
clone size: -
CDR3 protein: CASGLGTGGLGTQYF
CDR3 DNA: TGTGCTAGTGGTCTAGGGACAGGGGGATTGGGGACCCAGTACTTC

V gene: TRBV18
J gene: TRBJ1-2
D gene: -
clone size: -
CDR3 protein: CASSPAREAYGYTF
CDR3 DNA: TGTGCCAGCTCACCAGCCAGGGAGGCCTATGGCTACACCTTC

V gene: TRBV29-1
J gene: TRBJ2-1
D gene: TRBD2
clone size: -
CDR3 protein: CSVLAGGSYNEQFF
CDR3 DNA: TGCAGCGTCCTAGCGGGAGGATCCTACAATGAGCAGTTCTTC

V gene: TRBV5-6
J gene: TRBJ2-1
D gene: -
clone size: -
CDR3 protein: CASSLWGNIDEQFF
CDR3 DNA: TGTGCCAGCAGCTTGTGGGGGAACATAGATGAGCAGTTCTTC

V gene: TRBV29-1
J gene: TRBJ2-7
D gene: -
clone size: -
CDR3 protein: CSVEAQSSYEQYF
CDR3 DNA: TGCAGCGTTGAGGCCCAGAGCTCCTACGAGCAGTACTTC

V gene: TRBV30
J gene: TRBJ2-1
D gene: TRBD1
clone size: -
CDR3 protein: CAWSRTGLSKFF
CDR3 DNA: TGTGCCTGGAGTCGGACAGGTTTGAGCAAGTTCTTC

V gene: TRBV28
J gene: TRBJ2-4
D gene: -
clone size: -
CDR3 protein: CASQTGGLAKNIQYF
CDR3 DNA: TGTGCCAGCCAAACCGGGGGACTAGCCAAAAACATTCAGTACTTC

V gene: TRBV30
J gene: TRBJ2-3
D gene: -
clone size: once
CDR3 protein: CAWKPVAGDTQYF
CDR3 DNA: TGTGCCTGGAAGCCGGTAGCAGGAGATACGCAGTATTTT